Shown below are 22 T cell receptor beta chains from a single sample sequenced in a study of cytomegalovirus exposure and HLA in healthy donors. PCR employed 60 Vbeta and 13 Jbeta primers. TCRdb's copy holds only in-frame clones and misses some; the assay was immunoSEQ multiplex PCR. The data hold under 100,000 clones, with around 76% observed a single time. Sequencing was carried out using PBMCs. The origin of the receptors is a human donor in good health.

The chain is built from TRBV9 and TRBJ1-3; 8 nucleotides align to TRBD1. With 3 bases clipped from V and 3 bases from J, the junction kept 8 bases outside the gene matches. Germline V gene lookup returns CDR1 SGDLS and CDR2 YYNGEE. The CDR3 consists of 16 residues. CDR3 coding DNA: TGTGCCAGCAGCGACGACAGGGGATCGCATGGAAACACCATATATTTT. It encodes CASSDDRGSHGNTIYF.

The CDR3 DNA follows: TGCGCCAGCAGCATCGCCCCTAGCGGGAGTTTGGGCACAGATACGCAGTATTTT. It codes for CASSIAPSGSLGTDTQYF. This chain uses TRBV5-1 with TRBJ2-3, with 10 positions matching TRBD2. Germline V gene lookup returns CDR1 SGHRS and CDR2 YFSETQ. J lost 1 base, V lost 4 bases, and 12 bases had no gene match. The CDR3 loop spans 18 amino acids. The full variable domain, with the rest looked up from reference TRBV5-1 and TRBJ2-3, is KAGVTQTPRYLIKTRGQQVTLSCSPISGHRSVSWYQQTPGQGLQFLFEYFSETQRNKGNFPGRFSGRQFSNSRSEMNVSTLELGDSALYLCASSIAPSGSLGTDTQYFGPGTRLTVL.

Only one count was recorded for this clone. The chain combines TRBV4-2 with TRBJ2-7; TRBD1 matches 10 bases. This CDR3 is built from 17 residues. Losses at the gene ends were 4 bases for V and 3 bases for J; bases not matched to a gene: 12. Germline V CDR1 and CDR2: LGHNA, YNFKEQ. CDR3 region: CASSPKHGTGVFYEQYF. The CDR3 region has the DNA TGTGCCAGCAGCCCGAAACACGGGACAGGGGTTTTCTACGAGCAGTACTTC.

The V and J genes are TRBV6-5 and TRBJ2-7; TRBD2 aligns across 15 bases. The CDR3 contains 14 residues. With V trimmed by 5 bases and J by 6 bases, 2 bases remained unmatched. Germline V CDR1 and CDR2: MNHEY, SVGAGI. The chain's CDR3 is CASSTGLAGGEQYF. The DNA for the CDR3 is TGTGCCAGCAGTACGGGACTAGCGGGAGGCGAGCAGTACTTC.

This rearrangement joins TRBV5-1 to TRBJ1-1; D might be TRBD1 (5 bases). There are 14 residues in the CDR3. CDR1 and CDR2 from the germline V gene are SGHRS and YFSETQ. Trimming took off 3 bases at V and 1 base at J, with 10 bases between the two ends. In DNA, the CDR3 is TGCGCCAGCAGCTCCGGACAAACGAACACTGAAGCTTTCTTT. This sequence encodes CASSSGQTNTEAFF.

The chain uses TRBV10-1 and TRBJ1-2, with D hard to call. Trimming took off 0 bases at V and 5 bases at J, with 7 bases between the two ends. Germline V gene lookup returns CDR1 WNHNN and CDR2 SYGVQD (reference sequence). CDR3 length equals 13 residues. The DNA for the CDR3 is TGCGCCAGCAGTGAGTCGAGGCAGTATGGCTACACCTTC. As protein: CASSESRQYGYTF.

The rearrangement uses TRBV10-3 and TRBJ1-1; 8 nucleotides match TRBD1. The trim removed 6 bases at V and 7 bases at J, leaving 4 bases unmatched. The V gene's germline CDR1 is ENHRY and CDR2 SYGVKD. The CDR3 has 12 residues. The CDR3 DNA reads as TGTGCCATCAGGACAGGGGTTAATGAAGCTTTCTTT. It yields the protein CAIRTGVNEAFF.

The V call is TRBV19, the J call TRBJ2-6; 8 bases map to TRBD2. The germline V gene has CDR1 LNHDA and CDR2 SQIVND (reference sequence). The junction had 5 bases not matched to a gene; V was cut back by 7 bases and J by 0 bases. The CDR3 covers 16 residues. The CDR3 DNA is TGTGCCAGTAACAAACTAGCGGCCTCTGGGGCCAACGTCCTGACTTTC. As protein: CASNKLAASGANVLTF.

The chain's CDR3 is CASSLDRVHYGYTF. CDR3 bases: TGTGCCAGCAGCTTAGATCGGGTTCACTATGGCTACACCTTC. The chain combines TRBV7-9 with TRBJ1-2, with no clear D. Looked up from germline, CDR1 is SEHNR and CDR2 is FQNEAQ (reference sequence). The CDR3 loop spans 14 amino acids. The V gene lost 1 base and the J gene lost 3 bases, with 9 bases spanning the gap.

The J gene is TRBJ2-1, the V gene TRBV5-1, with 8 bases lining up with TRBD2. The CDR3 covers 15 residues. J gave up 1 base and V 3 bases, and 3 bases lay outside the gene matches. The germline gives CDR1 SGHRS, CDR2 YFSETQ. The CDR3: CASSSRGGSYNEQFF. CDR3 DNA: TGCGCCAGCAGCTCTCGGGGGGGTTCCTACAATGAGCAGTTCTTC.

The gene calls are TRBV4-3 and TRBJ2-1; 7 bases align to TRBD2. CDR3 length equals 14 residues. Germline loops: CDR1 LGHNA, CDR2 YSLEER. The junction had 6 bases not matched to a gene; V was cut back by 0 bases and J by 10 bases. In DNA form, the CDR3 reads TGCGCCAGCAGCCAAGATCGAGCTAGCGGAGAGCAGTTCTTC. Translated: CASSQDRASGEQFF.

The V gene is TRBV18, the J gene TRBJ1-1; 8 bases agree with TRBD1. The germline CDR1 and CDR2 sequences are KGHSH and LQKENI. There are 15 residues in the CDR3. The V gene end was trimmed by 3 bases and the J gene end by 4 bases; junction bases not matched to a gene: 7. CDR3 sequence: CASSPTGQGGTEAFF. CDR3 nucleotide sequence: TGTGCCAGCTCACCCACCGGACAGGGAGGCACTGAAGCTTTCTTT.

This clone was observed once. Other DNA sequences in this sample translate to the same CDR3. The rearrangement joins TRBV29-1 to TRBJ1-1, with D hard to call. CDR1 and CDR2 (germline): SQVTM, ANQGSEA. Trimming left V 4 bases short and J 2 bases short, with 8 bases between. This CDR3 contains 12 residues. CDR3 amino acids: CSVVPGNTEAFF. The DNA for the CDR3 is TGCAGCGTTGTCCCAGGAAACACTGAAGCTTTCTTT.

The V gene is TRBV9, the J gene TRBJ1-2; D remains ambiguous. V was shortened by 4 bases and J by 8 bases, with 15 bases between the two germline ends. This CDR3 region has 13 residues. Germline CDR1 and CDR2: SGDLS and YYNGEE. CDR3 DNA: TGTGCCAGCAGCCCTTACGAGGCGGGGGGCTACACCTTC. This translates into CASSPYEAGGYTF.

This clone was seen more than once but under ten times. J is TRBJ1-1 and V is TRBV7-2; D gene ambiguous. Between the trimmed V and J ends, which lost 2 bases and 3 bases, there was a span of 7 bases. The CDR3 contains 13 residues. Germline CDR1 and CDR2: SGHTA and FQGNSA. CDR3 amino acids: CASSLNSYTEAFF. In nucleotides, the CDR3 is TGTGCCAGCAGCTTAAACAGCTACACTGAAGCTTTCTTT.

The rearrangement uses TRBV5-4 and TRBJ2-5; no definite D call. Trimming cost V 4 bases and J 2 bases, with 12 bases left between them. The length of the CDR3 is 14 residues. Germline lookup yields CDR1 SGHNT and CDR2 YYREEE (reference sequence). DNA for the CDR3: TGTGCCAGCAGCCCTGGCGGCTTTCAAGAGACCCAGTACTTC. It translates to CASSPGGFQETQYF.

This sequence joins TRBV7-9 and TRBJ2-1; D is undetermined. This CDR3 comprises 14 residues. V was pared by 1 base and J by 5 bases, with 9 bases between. Germline V CDR1 and CDR2: SEHNR, FQNEAQ (reference sequence). The CDR3 nucleotides read TGTGCCAGCAGCTTAGAGATAGCTAACAATGAGCAGTTCTTC. Its translation is CASSLEIANNEQFF.

This clone has just one count. The chain has TRBV6-6 and TRBJ2-7; D is uncertain. This CDR3 is built from 13 residues. V gave up 5 bases and J gave up 2 bases, with 10 bases separating them. CDR1 and CDR2 (germline): MNHNY, SVGAGI (reference sequence). Written as DNA, the CDR3 is TGTGCCAGCAGTGTATATATCGCCTACGAGCAGTACTTC. This translates into CASSVYIAYEQYF.

This clone was seen a handful of times. The V gene is TRBV19, the J gene TRBJ1-2; D perhaps matches TRBD1 (5 bases). Trimming removed 4 bases from V and 2 bases from J, with 8 bases in between. This CDR3 region has 13 residues. The V gene's germline CDR1 is LNHDA and CDR2 SQIVND (reference sequence). The CDR3 loop reads CASSTRGNYGYTF. CDR3 nucleotides: TGTGCCAGTAGTACCCGGGGGAACTATGGCTACACCTTC.

Concerning this clone itself: Its ends do not fully match the called genes, so a read error is possible. The chain employs TRBV2 and TRBJ2-5, with 9 nucleotides matching TRBD2. Germline V gene sequence: CDR1 SNHLY, CDR2 FYNNEI. This CDR3 is 16 amino acids long. The CDR3 DNA reads as TGTGCCAGCATTGAAGAACCGACTAGCGGCCAAGAGACCCAGTACTTC. Residues: CASIEEPTSGQETQYF.

The V and J genes are TRBV4-3 and TRBJ1-5; tentative D call: TRBD1 (5 bases). The CDR3 is made up of 16 amino acids. Germline-derived CDR1 and CDR2 are LGHNA and YSLEER. The V gene lost 0 bases and the J gene lost 9 bases, with 18 bases spanning the gap. DNA of the CDR3: TGCGCCAGCAGCCAAGAAGGTAGCAGGGCCTATGGGCCCCAGCATTTT. It yields the protein CASSQEGSRAYGPQHF.

This clone has more than one count but fewer than ten. Germline and junction disagree at one end, which may indicate a read error. V is TRBV7-9 and J is TRBJ1-1; D is perhaps TRBD1 (6 bases). This CDR3 is built from 13 residues. CDR1 is SEHNR, CDR2 FQNEAQ, per germline (reference sequence). The CDR3 bases are TGTTCCAGCAGCAAGGACAGAAACACTGAAGCTTTCTTT. It yields the protein CSSSKDRNTEAFF.